The subject of this entry is one TCR beta chain. Authors' data handling: Researchers report that nucleated cell counts were estimated from reference gene primer amplification. The protocol was immunoSEQ multiplex PCR, while the TCRdb copy is restricted to in-frame clones and leaves out a portion. The V and J calls and clone size come from that table; D and trimming were worked out from the DNA. Of approximately 210,000 clones listed, over 75% are singletons. This sample was included in a study of blood T cell repertoires in COVID-19. Turning to the study itself: Sites in the United States, Italy and Spain provided acute and convalescent COVID-19 samples. PBMCs, B-cell-depleted T cells, or T cells were the source of the cDNA or gDNA that made up the material.

This CDR3 is built from 20 residues. The junction had 21 bases not matched to a gene; V was cut back by 4 bases and J by 3 bases. Germline V gives CDR1 MDHEN, CDR2 SYDVKM. The receptor was isolated from a woman aged 40 to 50 who had recovered from COVID-19. The chain carries TRBV28 and TRBJ2-5, with TRBD1 identical over 9 bases. Sequenced: peripheral blood. The CDR3 loop is CASSYPLTGGTRAGEETQYF. The DNA of the CDR3 is TGTGCCAGCAGTTACCCCCTTACAGGGGGCACCAGGGCGGGCGAAGAGACCCAGTACTTC.